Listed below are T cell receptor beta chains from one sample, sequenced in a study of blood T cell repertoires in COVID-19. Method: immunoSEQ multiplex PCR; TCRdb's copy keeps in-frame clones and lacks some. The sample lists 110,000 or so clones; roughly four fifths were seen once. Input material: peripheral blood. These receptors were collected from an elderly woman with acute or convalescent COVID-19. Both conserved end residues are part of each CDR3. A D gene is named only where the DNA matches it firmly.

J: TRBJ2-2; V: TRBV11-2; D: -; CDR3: CASSLYTEPNTGELFF; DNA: TGTGCCAGCAGCTTATATACGGAGCCGAACACCGGGGAGCTGTTTTTT
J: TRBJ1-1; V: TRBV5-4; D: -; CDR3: CASSLRQGIAFF; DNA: TGTGCCAGCAGCTTGCGTCAGGGTATAGCTTTCTTT
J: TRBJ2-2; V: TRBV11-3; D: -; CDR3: CASSLKGGTNTGELFF; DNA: TGTGCCAGCAGCTTAAAGGGCGGGACGAACACCGGGGAGCTGTTTTTT
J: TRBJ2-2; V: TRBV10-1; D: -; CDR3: CASSESRANTGELFF; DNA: TGCGCCAGCAGTGAATCACGCGCGAACACCGGGGAGCTGTTTTTT
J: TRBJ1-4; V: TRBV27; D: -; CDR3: CASSLRGAFATNEKLFF; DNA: TGTGCCAGCAGTCTCCGGGGGGCCTTTGCAACTAATGAAAAACTGTTTTTT
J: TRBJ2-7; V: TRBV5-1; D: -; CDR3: CASSFTGTYEQYF; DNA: TGCGCCAGCAGCTTTACAGGGACCTACGAGCAGTACTTC
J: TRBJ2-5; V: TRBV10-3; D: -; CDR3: CAISESQETQYF; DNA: TGTGCCATCAGTGAGTCGCAGGAGACCCAGTACTTC
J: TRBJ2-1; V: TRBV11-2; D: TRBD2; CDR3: CASSFSTSQHNEQFF; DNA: TGTGCCAGCAGCTTTTCGACTAGCCAACACAATGAGCAGTTCTTC
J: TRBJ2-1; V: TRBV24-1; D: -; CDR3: CATSTPGANNEQFF; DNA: TGTGCCACCAGTACACCGGGAGCTAACAATGAGCAGTTCTTC
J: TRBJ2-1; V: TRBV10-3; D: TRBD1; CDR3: CAISPGQGSYNEQFF; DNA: TGTGCCATCAGCCCAGGACAGGGCTCCTACAATGAGCAGTTCTTC
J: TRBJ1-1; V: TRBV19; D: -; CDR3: CASSIAGGTAFF; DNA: TGTGCCAGTAGTATAGCGGGGGGAACGGCTTTCTTT
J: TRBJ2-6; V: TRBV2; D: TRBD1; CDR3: CASRERQGAGTGANVLTF; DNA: TGTGCCAGCAGGGAACGACAGGGGGCAGGAACTGGGGCCAACGTCCTGACTTTC
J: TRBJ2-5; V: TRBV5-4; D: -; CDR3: CASSFFEGTQYF; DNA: TGTGCCAGCAGCTTTTTTGAGGGAACCCAGTACTTC
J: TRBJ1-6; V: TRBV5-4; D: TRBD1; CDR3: CASSGGQGGNSPLHF; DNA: TGTGCCAGCAGCGGGGGACAGGGGGGGAATTCACCCCTCCACTTT